This T cell receptor (beta chain) was found in a study of T-cell memory formation after mild COVID-19. Across the whole study: TCR clusters were mostly confined to one donor each. Study outcomes and limitations: Still unconfirmed is whether the second-wave clones peaking on day 37 recognized SARS-CoV-2. Among contracting clones, CD4+ were mainly CM/EM and CD8+ enriched in EMRA. While clones contracting from day 15 to 85 were balanced between CD4 and CD8, later expanders leaned CD4+.

A few counts support this clonotype. Its antigen is currently unknown. TCRdb called the 5' RACE reads again in MiXCR, with one record for every CDR3 protein. Of 200,000 to 250,000 distinct CDR3 sequences detected, roughly 15% appear once; the ten largest clones hold 2.1%. Germline V lookup: CDR1 SGHTA, CDR2 FQGNSA. Trimming removed 5 bases from V and 4 bases from J; junction bases left unmatched: 9. This CDR3 has 16 amino acids. The clonotype was recovered from an adult woman who had mild COVID-19 (a few samples of this study predate the infection). Cell type and time point are not known. This sequence joins TRBV7-2 and TRBJ2-1; 9 bases align to TRBD2. Sequencing was done on a sample of PBMCs or a T cell subset sorted from them (not recorded which). CDR3: CASSITGTSRYNEQFF. Written as DNA, the CDR3 is TGTGCCAGCAGCATCACCGGGACTAGCAGATACAATGAGCAGTTCTTC.